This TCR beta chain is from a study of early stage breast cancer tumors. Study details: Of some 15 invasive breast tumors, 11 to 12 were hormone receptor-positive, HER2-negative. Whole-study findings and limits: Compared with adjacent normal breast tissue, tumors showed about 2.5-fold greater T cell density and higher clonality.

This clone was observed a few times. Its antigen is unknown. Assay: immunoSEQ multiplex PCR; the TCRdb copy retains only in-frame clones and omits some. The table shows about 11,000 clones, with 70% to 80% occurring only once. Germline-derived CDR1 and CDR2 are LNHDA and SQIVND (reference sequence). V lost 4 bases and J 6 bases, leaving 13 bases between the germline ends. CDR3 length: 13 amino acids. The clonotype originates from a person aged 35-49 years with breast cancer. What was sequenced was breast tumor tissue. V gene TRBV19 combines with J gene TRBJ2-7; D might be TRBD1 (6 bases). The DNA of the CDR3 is TGTGCCAGTAGTACCGTACAGGGTACCGAGCAGTACTTC. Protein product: CASSTVQGTEQYF.